Following are 18 T cell receptor beta chains from one sample sequenced in a study of radiation and T cells in renal cell carcinoma. Stated time point: blood 4 weeks post-SBRT, at nephrectomy. Stated treatment: 15 Gy SBRT to primary tumor, nephrectomy 4 weeks later. Libraries were prepared by immunoSEQ multiplex PCR; TCRdb keeps only in-frame clonotypes and omits some of them. The table shows tens of thousands of clones, with approximately 86% occurring only once. The sample here was blood, taken from a patient whose treatment included radiotherapy and nephrectomy. These receptors originate from a man aged 50 to 59 with renal cell carcinoma.

The rearrangement links TRBV28 to TRBJ2-7; 13 bases agree with TRBD2. The V gene's germline CDR1 is MDHEN and CDR2 SYDVKM. The CDR3 runs 15 residues. V dropped 3 bases and J dropped 5; count of bases not matched to a gene: 4. Here the CDR3 DNA reads TGTGCCAGCAGTTTTCCCACTAGCGGGAGGGACGAGCAGTACTTC. Translated: CASSFPTSGRDEQYF. Full variable domain (rest looked up from reference TRBV28 and TRBJ2-7): DVKVTQSSRYLVKRTGEKVFLECVQDMDHENMFWYRQDPGLGLRLIYFSYDVKMKEKGDIPEGYSVSREKKERFSLILESASTNQTSMYLCASSFPTSGRDEQYFGPGTRLTVT.

The chain links TRBV4-2 to TRBJ2-7; 8 bases align to TRBD1. The germline V gene encodes CDR1 LGHNA and CDR2 YNFKEQ. V gave up 1 base and J gave up 7 bases; unmatched junction bases: 6. The CDR3 contains 14 residues. This CDR3 is CASSQGQGAREQYF. DNA for the CDR3: TGTGCCAGCAGCCAAGGGCAGGGGGCGCGTGAGCAGTACTTC.

In its sample, this clone was seen once. Sequence at one end of the junction differs from germline and may be a read error. The V gene is TRBV7-7, the J gene TRBJ2-3, with D tentatively TRBD1 (5 bases). Germline-derived CDR1 and CDR2 are SSHAT and FNYEAQ (reference sequence). The CDR3 extends over 13 amino acids. For the CDR3, the DNA is TGTGCTAGCAGCCCCACAGGATCCAATACGCAGTATTTT. Protein sequence: CASSPTGSNTQYF.

The gene calls are TRBV7-9 and TRBJ2-5, with D perhaps matching TRBD2 (5 bases). The V gene lost 5 bases and the J gene lost 1 base, with 8 bases spanning the gap. Germline CDR1 SEHNR, CDR2 FQNEAQ (reference sequence). The CDR3 sequence is 13 residues long. CDR3 in DNA: TGTGCCAGCAGCAGGACTGGCCAAGAGACCCAGTACTTC. Residues: CASSRTGQETQYF.

This clone occurred a few times. V gene TRBV13 combines with J gene TRBJ2-2; the D gene could be TRBD1 or TRBD2 (5 bases each). This CDR3 has 13 residues. Germline CDR1 reads PRHDT; CDR2 reads FYEKMQ (reference sequence). The ends were cut back, 3 bases at V and 6 bases at J, with 8 bases in the middle. CDR3 nucleotide sequence: TGTGCCAGCAGCTTGGGGGTCGCCGGGGAGCTGTTTTTT. Translated: CASSLGVAGELFF.

The chain has TRBV11-2 and TRBJ1-6; D gene ambiguous. V gave up 6 bases and J gave up 8 bases, with 8 bases separating them. This CDR3 is built from 12 residues. CDR1 and CDR2 from the germline V gene are SGHAT and FQNNGV. This chain's CDR3 is CASRPEYSPLHF. The CDR3 region has the DNA TGTGCCAGCAGACCAGAATATTCACCCCTCCACTTT.

The rearrangement links TRBV7-8 to TRBJ2-1; D not certain. V lost 5 bases and J 0 bases, leaving 11 bases between the germline ends. Looked up from germline, CDR1 is SGHVS and CDR2 is FQNEAQ. The CDR3 contains 15 residues. The CDR3 region has the DNA TGTGCCAGCAGCCCCGCGAGAAGCTCCTACAATGAGCAGTTCTTC. Translating it yields CASSPARSSYNEQFF.

For this clone: Within the sample, other DNA sequences also encode this same CDR3. V usage is TRBV27 and J usage is TRBJ1-2; a possible D gene is TRBD1 (5 bases). Trimming removed 2 bases at V and 6 bases at J, with 7 bases between. Germline lookup yields CDR1 MNHEY and CDR2 SMNVEV (reference sequence). The CDR3 is made up of 12 amino acids. The CDR3 region is CASSLAGHGYTF. CDR3 DNA sequence: TGTGCCAGCAGTTTAGCGGGGCATGGCTACACCTTC.

V gene TRBV5-1 combines with J gene TRBJ1-1; tentative D call: TRBD1 (6 bases). This CDR3 comprises 17 residues. Trimming stripped 3 bases from V and 1 base from J, with 19 bases between. Germline V gene lookup returns CDR1 SGHRS and CDR2 YFSETQ. The CDR3 nucleotides read TGCGCCAGCAGCTCGGCGAGGTACGGACAGACGAACACTGAAGCTTTCTTT. Translating it yields CASSSARYGQTNTEAFF.

The V gene is TRBV5-4, the J gene TRBJ2-7; D not resolved. This CDR3 spans 13 amino acids. Germline values: CDR1 SGHNT, CDR2 YYREEE (reference sequence). The V end lost 2 bases, the J end lost 2 bases, and 8 bases lay between the germline ends. CDR3 DNA: TGTGCCAGCAGCTTCGCACCCGCCTACGAGCAGTACTTC. It codes for CASSFAPAYEQYF.

The rearrangement joins TRBV19 to TRBJ2-3; perhaps TRBD2 as D (6 bases). The CDR3 covers 16 residues. Germline V gene sequence: CDR1 LNHDA, CDR2 SQIVND (reference sequence). Trimming pared 2 bases from V and 1 base from J, leaving 13 bases between. This CDR3 is CASSIRSGAGTDTQYF. The CDR3 nucleotides are TGTGCCAGTAGTATAAGGTCGGGAGCAGGCACAGATACGCAGTATTTT.

Within the sample, this clone is medium-sized. This chain connects TRBV13 to TRBJ1-1; 11 bases fit TRBD1. Unmatched junction bases numbered 1, after V lost 0 bases and J lost 4 bases. The CDR3 is 15 residues long. CDR1 and CDR2 (germline): PRHDT, FYEKMQ (reference sequence). This CDR3 is CASSLGGQGVTEAFF. The CDR3 nucleotides read TGTGCCAGCAGCTTAGGGGGACAGGGGGTCACTGAAGCTTTCTTT.

The chain links TRBV6-5 to TRBJ2-2; possibly TRBD2 for D (6 bases). Germline V gives CDR1 MNHEY, CDR2 SVGAGI. V gave up 3 bases and J gave up 5 bases, with 13 bases separating them. The CDR3 covers 15 residues. The CDR3 spells CASSYYGGATGELFF. The CDR3 DNA follows: TGTGCCAGCAGTTATTACGGGGGAGCTACCGGGGAGCTGTTTTTT.

This chain connects TRBV30 to TRBJ1-1; no reliable D call. V dropped 3 bases and J dropped 8 bases, with 1 base sitting between them. Germline V lookup: CDR1 GTSNPN, CDR2 SVGIG (reference sequence). The CDR3 has 8 residues. The CDR3 DNA follows: TGTGCCTGGAGCGAAGCTTTCTTT. Residues: CAWSEAFF.

This clone was counted once. The chain is built from TRBV2 and TRBJ2-2; 9 positions agree with TRBD1. Germline CDR1 SNHLY, CDR2 FYNNEI. The CDR3 is 12 amino acids. V lost 5 bases, J lost 9 bases, and 1 base stayed unmatched. CDR3 in amino acids: CASSTGGRELFF. The DNA for the CDR3 is TGTGCCAGCAGTACAGGGGGCAGGGAGCTGTTTTTT.

This chain joins TRBV5-6 and TRBJ2-5, with D possibly being TRBD1 or TRBD2 (5 bases each). With 0 bases removed from V and 2 bases from J, the gap between germline ends came to 11 bases. The CDR3 contains 15 residues. CDR1 and CDR2 from the germline V gene are SGHDT and YYEEEE. CDR3 sequence reads: CASSLAEGSQETQYF. DNA for the CDR3: TGTGCCAGCAGCTTGGCCGAGGGGTCACAAGAGACCCAGTACTTC.

This chain connects TRBV4-2 to TRBJ2-3; no clear D. The CDR3 sequence is 15 residues long. V was shortened by 1 base and J by 5 bases, with 13 bases between the two germline ends. Per germline, CDR1 LGHNA and CDR2 YNFKEQ. CDR3 sequence (DNA): TGTGCCAGCAGCCAAGCGGCCAATCTGGGAGATACGCAGTATTTT. Protein sequence: CASSQAANLGDTQYF.

The gene calls are TRBV28 and TRBJ2-7; TRBD1 might be the D (6 bases). The V end lost 5 bases, the J end lost 2 bases, and 13 bases lay between the germline ends. CDR1 and CDR2 from the germline V gene are MDHEN and SYDVKM. The CDR3 loop spans 14 amino acids. The CDR3 DNA reads as TGTGCCAGCAGTCTTCGACAGGCCCCCTACGAGCAGTACTTC. The encoded protein is CASSLRQAPYEQYF.